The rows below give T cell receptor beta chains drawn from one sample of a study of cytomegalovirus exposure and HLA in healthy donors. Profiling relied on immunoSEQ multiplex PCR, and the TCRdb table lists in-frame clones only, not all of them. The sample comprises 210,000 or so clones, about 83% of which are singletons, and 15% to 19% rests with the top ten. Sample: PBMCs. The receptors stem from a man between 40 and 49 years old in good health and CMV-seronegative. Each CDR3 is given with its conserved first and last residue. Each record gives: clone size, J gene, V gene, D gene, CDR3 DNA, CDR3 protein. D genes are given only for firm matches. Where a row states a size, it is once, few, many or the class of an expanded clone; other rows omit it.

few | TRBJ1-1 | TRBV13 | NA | TGTGCCAGCAGCTTAGCTGGTCGGCGGGGTGAAGCTTTCTTT | CASSLAGRRGEAFF
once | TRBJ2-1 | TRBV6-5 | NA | TGTGCCAGCAGTTTCGGATATAGGAGCTCCTACAATGAGCAGTTCTTC | CASSFGYRSSYNEQFF
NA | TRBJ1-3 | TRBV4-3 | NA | TGCGCCAGCAGCCAAGACCGGGGTGGTGGAAACACCATATATTTT | CASSQDRGGGNTIYF
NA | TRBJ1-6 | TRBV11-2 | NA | TGTGCCAGCAGCTTAGTCCTGCCAGGGGTGAATTCACCCCTCCACTTT | CASSLVLPGVNSPLHF
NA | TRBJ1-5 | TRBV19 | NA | TGTGCCAGTAGTATAGACCGAACTAAATCGAAGCAGCCCCAGCATTTT | CASSIDRTKSKQPQHF
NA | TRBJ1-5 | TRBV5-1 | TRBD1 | TGCGCCAGCAGCTTGGGACAGGGAGTGCAGCCCCAGCATTTT | CASSLGQGVQPQHF
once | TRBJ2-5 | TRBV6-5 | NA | TGTGCCAGCCGGGATGCGATGGGAGAGACCCAGTACTTC | CASRDAMGETQYF
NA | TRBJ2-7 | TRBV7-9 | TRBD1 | TGTTCCAGCACCCCGCCGGGACAGCCTTACGAGCAGTACTTC | CSSTPPGQPYEQYF
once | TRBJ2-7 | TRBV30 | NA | TGTGCCTGGAGTGTACTATCCCTAGAGCAGTACTTC | CAWSVLSLEQYF
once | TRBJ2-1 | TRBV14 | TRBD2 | TGTGCCAGCAGCCTGATTAGCGGGGGCCCTACCAATGAGCAGTTCTTC | CASSLISGGPTNEQFF
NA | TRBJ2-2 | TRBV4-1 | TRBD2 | TGCGCCAGCAGCCAAGACGAGCTAGCGGGAGCCGGGGAGCTGTTTTTT | CASSQDELAGAGELFF
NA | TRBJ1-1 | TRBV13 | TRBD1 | TGTGCCAGCAGCCCCGCCCGACAGGGCCGGATTGAAGCTTTCTTT | CASSPARQGRIEAFF
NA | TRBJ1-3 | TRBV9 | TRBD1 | TGTGCCAGCAGCGTACCGGAGGGACAGGTCCATCTAAACACCATATATTTT | CASSVPEGQVHLNTIYF
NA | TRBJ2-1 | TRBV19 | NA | TGTGCCAGTAGTATGCAATCGGGGTCCCCTTGGGATGAGCAGTTCTTC | CASSMQSGSPWDEQFF
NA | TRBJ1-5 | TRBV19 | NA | TGTGCCAGTAGTATAGTTCTCCCCCGCGGTCAGCCCCAGCATTTT | CASSIVLPRGQPQHF
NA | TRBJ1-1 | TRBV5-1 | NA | TGCGCCAGCAGGGTCGGGCAGGGGCCCACTGAAGCTTTCTTT | CASRVGQGPTEAFF
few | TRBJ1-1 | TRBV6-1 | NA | TGTGCCAGCAGTGATGGGAATGCGGGCACTGAAGCTTTCTTT | CASSDGNAGTEAFF
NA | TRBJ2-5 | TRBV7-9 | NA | TGTGCCAGCAGCTTAGCGGGCAGGGTGGAGACCCAGTACTTC | CASSLAGRVETQYF
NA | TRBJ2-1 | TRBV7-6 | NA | TGTGCCAGCAGCTTATTGGGTAGCGGTCCCGACAATGAGCAGTTCTTC | CASSLLGSGPDNEQFF
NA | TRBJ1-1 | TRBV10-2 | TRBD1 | TGCGCCAGCAGTGAGAGGACAGGAGCTATGAACACTGAAGCTTTCTTT | CASSERTGAMNTEAFF
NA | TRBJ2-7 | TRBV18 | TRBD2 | TGTGCCAGCTCACCACGGTTATTACTAGCGGGAGCATCCCACGAGCAGTACTTC | CASSPRLLLAGASHEQYF
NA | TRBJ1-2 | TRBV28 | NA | TGTGCCAGCAGTACTCCGGACAAAAACTATGGCTACACCTTC | CASSTPDKNYGYTF
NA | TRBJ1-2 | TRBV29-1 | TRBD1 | TGCAGCGCCGGACAGGGGGCCTATGGCTACACCTTC | CSAGQGAYGYTF
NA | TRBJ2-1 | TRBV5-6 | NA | TGTGCCAGCTGCTTCGGTTATGAGCAGTTCTTC | CASCFGYEQFF
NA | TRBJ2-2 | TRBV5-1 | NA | TGCGCCAGCAGCTTGGCCCCGACGGGTTCCGGGGAGCTGTTTTTT | CASSLAPTGSGELFF
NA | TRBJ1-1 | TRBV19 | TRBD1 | TGTGCCAGTAGTGTACAGGGGTGGACTTCGATAGCTTTCTTT | CASSVQGWTSIAFF
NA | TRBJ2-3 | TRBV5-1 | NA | TGCGCCAGCAGCTTGGGCCGTGGAGGGGGCATCACAGATACGCAGTATTTT | CASSLGRGGGITDTQYF
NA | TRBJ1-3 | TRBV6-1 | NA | TGTGCCAGCACTTACAGGGCTGGAAACACCATATATTTT | CASTYRAGNTIYF
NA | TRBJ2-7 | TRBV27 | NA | TGTGCCAGCAGTTTCGAGGGTGACTACGAGCAGTACTTC | CASSFEGDYEQYF
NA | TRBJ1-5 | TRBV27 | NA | TGTGCCAGCAGTTTACAGGGTGGAAGCAATCAGCCCCAGCATTTT | CASSLQGGSNQPQHF
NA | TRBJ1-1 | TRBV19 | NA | TGTGCTACTAAGCAGGGAGGGGCGAACACTGAAGCTTTCTTT | CATKQGGANTEAFF
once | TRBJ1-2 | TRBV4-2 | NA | TGTGCCAGCAGCCAAGCTCGGAGTAACTATGGCTACACCTTC | CASSQARSNYGYTF
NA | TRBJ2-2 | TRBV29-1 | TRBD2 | TGCAGCGGAGCCCTGGGCGGGGGTGGGACCGGGGAGCTGTTTTTT | CSGALGGGGTGELFF
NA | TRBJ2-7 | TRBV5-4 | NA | TGTGCCAGCAGCTTGGGGGCCAGTATCTCCGAGCAGTACTTC | CASSLGASISEQYF
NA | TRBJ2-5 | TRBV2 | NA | TGTGCCAGCAGTGAACAGGGGCAGAAACAAGAGACCCAGTACTTC | CASSEQGQKQETQYF
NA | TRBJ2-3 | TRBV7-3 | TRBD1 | TGTGCCAGCAGCCTAACCGGGACAGGGGGCACAGATACGCAGTATTTT | CASSLTGTGGTDTQYF
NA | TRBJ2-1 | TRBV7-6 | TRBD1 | TGTGCCAGCAGCTTAGACAGACAGGGCTGGAATGAGCAGTTCTTC | CASSLDRQGWNEQFF
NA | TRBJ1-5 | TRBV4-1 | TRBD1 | TGCGCCAGCAGCCATCTGGGGCAGGGGGCGCAGGGAAGACAGCCCCAGCATTTT | CASSHLGQGAQGRQPQHF
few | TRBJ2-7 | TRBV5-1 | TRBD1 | TGCGCCAGCAGCGCCGGCGGGACAGGGTTTTACGAGCAGTACTTC | CASSAGGTGFYEQYF
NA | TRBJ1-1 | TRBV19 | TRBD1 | TGTGCCAGTAGTCCCCGGACAGGCAATGAAGCTTTCTTT | CASSPRTGNEAFF
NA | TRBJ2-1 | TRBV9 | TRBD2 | TGTGCCAGCAGCCCCCGACTAGCGGGAGAGTACAATGAGCAGTTCTTC | CASSPRLAGEYNEQFF
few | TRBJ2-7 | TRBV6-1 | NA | TGTGCCAGCAGTGAAGACGGGGGAGCACCCTACGAGCAGTACTTC | CASSEDGGAPYEQYF
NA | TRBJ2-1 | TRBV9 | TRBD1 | TGTGCCAGCAGCCTAGTGGGGACAGGGAGGGTTGAGCAGTTCTTC | CASSLVGTGRVEQFF
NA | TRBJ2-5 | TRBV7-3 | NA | TGTGCCAGCAGCTTAGGTCTAGGAGAGACCCAGTACTTC | CASSLGLGETQYF
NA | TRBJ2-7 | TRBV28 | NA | TGTGCCAGCAGTTTGGCAGGGCGGACCTACGAGCAGTACTTC | CASSLAGRTYEQYF
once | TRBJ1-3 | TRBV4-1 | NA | TGCGCCAGCAGCCAAGATGAAAGAACAGGGTGGCCTGGAAACACCATATATTTT | CASSQDERTGWPGNTIYF
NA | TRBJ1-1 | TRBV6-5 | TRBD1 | TGTGCCAGCAACCAGGGGGCCCTATTGAACACTGAAGCTTTCTTT | CASNQGALLNTEAFF
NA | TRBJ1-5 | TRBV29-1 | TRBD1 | TGCAGCGTGAGGACAGGGGCTCAGCCCCAGCATTTT | CSVRTGAQPQHF
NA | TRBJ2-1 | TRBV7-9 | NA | TGTTCCAGCAGCTTAGTCGGGAGTGAGCAGTTCTTC | CSSSLVGSEQFF
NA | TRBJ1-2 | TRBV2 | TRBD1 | TGTGCCAGCTCCTTTGACAGGGTCTATGGCTACACCTTC | CASSFDRVYGYTF
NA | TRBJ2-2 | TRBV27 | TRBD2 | TGTGCCAGCAGGCGGACTAGCGGGAGGGTGGCCGGGGAGCTGTTTTTT | CASRRTSGRVAGELFF
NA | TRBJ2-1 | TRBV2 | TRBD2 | TGTGCCAGCAGTTTAGGGAGGCTAGCGGGAGTAGTGAAGAATGAGCAGTTCTTC | CASSLGRLAGVVKNEQFF
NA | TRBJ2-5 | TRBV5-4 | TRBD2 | TGTGCCAGCACCCGGACTAGCGGGGACCAAGAGACCCAGTACTTC | CASTRTSGDQETQYF